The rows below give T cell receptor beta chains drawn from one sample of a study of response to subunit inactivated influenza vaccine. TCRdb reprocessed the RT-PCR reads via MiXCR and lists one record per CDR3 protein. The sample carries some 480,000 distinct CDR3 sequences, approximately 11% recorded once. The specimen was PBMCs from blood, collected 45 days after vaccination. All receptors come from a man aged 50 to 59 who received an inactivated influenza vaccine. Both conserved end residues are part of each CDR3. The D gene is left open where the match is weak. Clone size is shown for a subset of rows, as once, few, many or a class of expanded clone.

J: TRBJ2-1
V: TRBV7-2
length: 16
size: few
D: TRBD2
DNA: TGTGCCAGCAGCGCCAGACTAGCGGGGGGCCTGAATGAGCAGTTCTTC
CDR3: CASSARLAGGLNEQFF

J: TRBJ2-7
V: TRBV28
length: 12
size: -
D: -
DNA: TGTGTGACCTGCCAGCCGGGCTACGAGCAGTACTTC
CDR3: CVTCQPGYEQYF

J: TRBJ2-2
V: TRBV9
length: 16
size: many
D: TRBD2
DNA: TGTGCCAGCAGCGTAGGGACTAGCGGGAGCCCCGGGGAGCTGTTTTTT
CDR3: CASSVGTSGSPGELFF

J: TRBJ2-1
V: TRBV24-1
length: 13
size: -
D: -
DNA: TGTGCCACCAGTGATTTTGAGAGGGGTGAGCAGTTCTTC
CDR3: CATSDFERGEQFF

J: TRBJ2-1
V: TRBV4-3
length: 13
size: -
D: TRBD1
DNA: TGCGCCAGCAGCCAGGCCTCAGGGGGTCCGCAGTTCTTC
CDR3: CASSQASGGPQFF

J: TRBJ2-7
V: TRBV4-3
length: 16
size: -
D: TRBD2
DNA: TGCGCCAGCAGCCAAGATCGGCCTAGCGGGGGGGGCGAGCAGTACTTC
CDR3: CASSQDRPSGGGEQYF

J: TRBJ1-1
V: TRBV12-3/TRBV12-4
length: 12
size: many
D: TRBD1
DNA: TGTGCCAGCAGTTCCTCAGGGGGAGAAGCTTTCTTT
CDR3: CASSSSGGEAFF

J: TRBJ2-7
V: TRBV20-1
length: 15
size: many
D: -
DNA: TGCAGTGCTAGAGGCCCCGGACGGGGTACCTACGAGCAGTACTTC
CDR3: CSARGPGRGTYEQYF

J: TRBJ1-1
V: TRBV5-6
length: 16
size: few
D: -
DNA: TGTGCCAGCAGCCGGGGAGGCCCGGTCTTATTAACTGAAGCTTTCTTT
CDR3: CASSRGGPVLLTEAFF

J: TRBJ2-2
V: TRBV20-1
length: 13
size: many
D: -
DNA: TGCAGTGCTAACAGGATTTTCGCCGGGGAGCTGTTTTTT
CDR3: CSANRIFAGELFF

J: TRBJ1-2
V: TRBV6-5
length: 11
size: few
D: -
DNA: TGTGCCAGCCGCAGGGACTATGGCTACACCTTC
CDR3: CASRRDYGYTF

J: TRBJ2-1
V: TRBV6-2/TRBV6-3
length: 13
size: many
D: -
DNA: TGTGCCAGCAGTAACGGAGGGGGCCTTGAGCAGTTCTTC
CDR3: CASSNGGGLEQFF

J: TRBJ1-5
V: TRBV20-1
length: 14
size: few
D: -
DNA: TGCAGTGCTCAGGAGGAGGCCCTTAATCAGCCCCAGCATTTT
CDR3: CSAQEEALNQPQHF

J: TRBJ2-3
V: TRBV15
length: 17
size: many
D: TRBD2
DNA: TGTGCCACCAGCACCCCAATAGCGGGGGCCCGCACAGATACGCAGTATTTT
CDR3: CATSTPIAGARTDTQYF

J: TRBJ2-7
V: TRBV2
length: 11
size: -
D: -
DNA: TGTGCCAGCAGGGGGGGCGACGGGGAGTACTTC
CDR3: CASRGGDGEYF

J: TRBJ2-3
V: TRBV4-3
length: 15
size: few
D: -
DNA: TGCGCCAGCAGCCCTGTGGGCAGGGCCGCAGATACGCAGTATTTT
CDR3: CASSPVGRAADTQYF

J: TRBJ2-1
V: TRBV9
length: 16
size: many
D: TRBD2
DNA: TGTGCCAGCAGCGAGAGTACGGCGGGAGTAAGGAATGAGCAGTTCTTC
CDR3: CASSESTAGVRNEQFF

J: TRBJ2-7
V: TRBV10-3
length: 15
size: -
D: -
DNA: TGTGCCATCAGTGAGGGTAGCGCCAGCTCCCACGAGCAGTACTTC
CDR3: CAISEGSASSHEQYF

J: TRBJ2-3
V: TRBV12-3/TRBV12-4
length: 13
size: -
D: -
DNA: TGTGCCAGCAGCCCTCCCGCTGGAGATACGCAGTATTTT
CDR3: CASSPPAGDTQYF

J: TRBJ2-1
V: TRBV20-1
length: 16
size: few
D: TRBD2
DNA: TGCAGTGCTAGATCCGGAAGCGGGAGGGCCCTCAATGAGCAGTTCTTC
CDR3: CSARSGSGRALNEQFF

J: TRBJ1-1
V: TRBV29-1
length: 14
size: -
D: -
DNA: TGCAGCGTCCCCACGGGCCCAGGGGACACTGAAGCTTTCTTT
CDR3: CSVPTGPGDTEAFF

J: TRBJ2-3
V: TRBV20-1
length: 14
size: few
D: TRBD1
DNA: TGCAGTGCTAGGTGGACAGGGTTGACAGATACGCAGTATTTT
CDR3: CSARWTGLTDTQYF

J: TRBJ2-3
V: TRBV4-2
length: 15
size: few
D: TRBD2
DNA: TGTGCCAGCAGCCCAGGACAGGGACTAGCGGATACGCAGTATTTT
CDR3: CASSPGQGLADTQYF

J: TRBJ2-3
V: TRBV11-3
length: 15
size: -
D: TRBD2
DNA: TGTGCCAGCAGCTTGACTAGCGGGGGGGCCCATACGCAGTATTTT
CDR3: CASSLTSGGAHTQYF

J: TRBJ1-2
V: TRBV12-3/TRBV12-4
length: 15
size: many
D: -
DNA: TGTGCCAGCAGTTTATGGGGCAGGCAAAACTATGGCTACACCTTC
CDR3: CASSLWGRQNYGYTF

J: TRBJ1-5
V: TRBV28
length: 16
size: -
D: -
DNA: TGTGCCAGCAGTTTATGGTCGGGAAGGGGCAATCAGCCCCAGCATTTT
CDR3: CASSLWSGRGNQPQHF

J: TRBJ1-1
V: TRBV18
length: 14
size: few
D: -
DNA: TGTGCCAGCTCACCACCGGGGGGGGCCGATGAAGCTTTCTTT
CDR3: CASSPPGGADEAFF

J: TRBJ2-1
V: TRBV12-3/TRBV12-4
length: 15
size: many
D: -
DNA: TGTGCCAGCAGTTTTGGGGCCGCAGGGAACAATGAGCAGTTCTTC
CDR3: CASSFGAAGNNEQFF

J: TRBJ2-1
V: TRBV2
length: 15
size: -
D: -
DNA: TGTGCCAGCAGTGATGGAGGGACGAGGTACAATGAGCAGTTCTTC
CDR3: CASSDGGTRYNEQFF

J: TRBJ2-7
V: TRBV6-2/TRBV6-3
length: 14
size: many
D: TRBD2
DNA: TGTGCCAGCTGTCGGGAGCGGGGGGCCTACGAGCAGTACTTC
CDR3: CASCRERGAYEQYF

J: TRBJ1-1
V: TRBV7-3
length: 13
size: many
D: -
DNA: TGTGCCAGCAGCTTAGGGGGTTTCACTGAAGCTTTCTTT
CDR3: CASSLGGFTEAFF

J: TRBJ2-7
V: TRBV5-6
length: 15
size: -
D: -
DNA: TGTGCCAGCAGCACAAGAGCTATCATAAACTACGAGCAGTACTTC
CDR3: CASSTRAIINYEQYF

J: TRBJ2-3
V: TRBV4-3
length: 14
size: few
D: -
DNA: TGCGCCAGCAGCCAAGACAGCCTGTCAGATACGCAGTATTTT
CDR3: CASSQDSLSDTQYF

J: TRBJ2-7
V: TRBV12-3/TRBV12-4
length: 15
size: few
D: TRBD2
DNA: TGTGCCAGCACCCTAAGCGGGGGGGTTTCCTACGAGCAGTACTTC
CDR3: CASTLSGGVSYEQYF

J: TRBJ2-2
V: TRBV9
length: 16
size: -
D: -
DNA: TGTGCCAGCAGCGTAGGGGCCGCCAGGAACACCGGGGAGCTGTTTTTT
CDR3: CASSVGAARNTGELFF

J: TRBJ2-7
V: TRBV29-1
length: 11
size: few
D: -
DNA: TGCAGCGTTGCCAGCAAATACGAGCAGTACTTC
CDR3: CSVASKYEQYF

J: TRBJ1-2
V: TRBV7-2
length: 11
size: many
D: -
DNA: TGTGCCAGCAGCTCAGGGTATGGCTACACCTTC
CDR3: CASSSGYGYTF

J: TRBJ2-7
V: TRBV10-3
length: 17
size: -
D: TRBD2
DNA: TGTGCCATCAGTGAGTTCAGAACACCGGGACTAGCATCCGAGCAGTACTTC
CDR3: CAISEFRTPGLASEQYF

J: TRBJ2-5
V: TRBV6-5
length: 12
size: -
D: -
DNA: TGTGCCAGCGCACGTGGGAGAGAGACCCAGTACTTC
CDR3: CASARGRETQYF

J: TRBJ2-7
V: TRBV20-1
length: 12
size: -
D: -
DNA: TGCAGCCCCTTACGGGGGAATCACGAGCAGTACTTC
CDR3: CSPLRGNHEQYF

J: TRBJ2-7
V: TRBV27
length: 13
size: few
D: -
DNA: TGTGCCAGCAGTTCTCAGGGACTGGCCGAGCAGTACTTC
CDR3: CASSSQGLAEQYF

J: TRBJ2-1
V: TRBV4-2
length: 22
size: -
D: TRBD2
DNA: TGTGCCAGCAGCCCGAGAGCAGGTGGGACTAGCGGGCCCAGGGGGGGCTACAATGAGCAGTTCTTC
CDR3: CASSPRAGGTSGPRGGYNEQFF

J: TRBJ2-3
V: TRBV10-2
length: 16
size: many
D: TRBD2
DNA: TGCGCCAGCAGAGTTGGACTAGCGGGGCTCACAGATACGCAGTATTTT
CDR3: CASRVGLAGLTDTQYF

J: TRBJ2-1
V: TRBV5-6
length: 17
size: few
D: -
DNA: TGTGCCAGCAGCTTGGATGGTGCGGGGAGCCTCTACAATGAGCAGTTCTTC
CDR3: CASSLDGAGSLYNEQFF

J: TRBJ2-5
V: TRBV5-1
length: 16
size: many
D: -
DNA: TGCGCCAGCAGTAAAATAGGACGCGGGGGCGCGGAGACCCAGTACTTC
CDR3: CASSKIGRGGAETQYF

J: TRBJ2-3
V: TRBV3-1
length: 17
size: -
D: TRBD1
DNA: TGTGCCAGCAGCAAAAGTTCGGCAGGGGGTAACACAGATACGCAGTATTTT
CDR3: CASSKSSAGGNTDTQYF

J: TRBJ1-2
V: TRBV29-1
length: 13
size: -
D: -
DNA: TGCAGCGTTGATGTGATGGGCCCAGGTAGCTACACCTTC
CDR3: CSVDVMGPGSYTF

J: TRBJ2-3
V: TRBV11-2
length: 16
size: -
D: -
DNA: TGTGCCAGCAGCTTAGATCTTTTCGAGTTCACAGATACGCAGTATTTT
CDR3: CASSLDLFEFTDTQYF

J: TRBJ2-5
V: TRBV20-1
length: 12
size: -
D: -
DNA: TGCAGTGCTACCCGACGGCAAGAGACCCAGTACTTC
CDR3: CSATRRQETQYF

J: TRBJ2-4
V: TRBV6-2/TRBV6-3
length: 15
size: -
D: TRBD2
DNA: TGTGCCAGCAGTTACGGTGTGACTAGCGGGCTCATTCAGTACTTC
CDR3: CASSYGVTSGLIQYF

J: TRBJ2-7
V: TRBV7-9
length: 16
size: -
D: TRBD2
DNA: TGTGCCAGCAGCTTAGCCCCTCCTAGCGGGGGGGCAGAGCAGTACTTC
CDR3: CASSLAPPSGGAEQYF

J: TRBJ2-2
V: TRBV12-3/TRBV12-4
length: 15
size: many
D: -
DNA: TGTGCCAGCAGTTTAGGGCTCCCTGGCACCGGGGAGCTGTTTTTT
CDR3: CASSLGLPGTGELFF

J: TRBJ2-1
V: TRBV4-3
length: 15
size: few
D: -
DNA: TGCGCCAGCAGCCAAGATTCCCTTAAGGCGAATGAGCAGTTCTTC
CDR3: CASSQDSLKANEQFF